This T cell receptor beta chain originates from a study of cytomegalovirus exposure and HLA in healthy donors. Turning to the study itself: An earlier analysis found some 100 million unique TCR beta sequences from 150 million to 200 million T cells. Study-level points and caveats: The likely origin of a cluster of highly shared sequence variants was a sequencing artifact. Cytomegalovirus association was listed for approximately 150 TCR beta chains.

This clone showed up just a few times. Its antigen is currently unknown. This PCR relied on a set of 60 Vbeta primers and 13 Jbeta primers. The repertoire was sequenced with immunoSEQ multiplex PCR; TCRdb's copy has only in-frame clones and lacks some. Of fewer than 90,000 clones in the sample, roughly two thirds are singletons; the top ten hold roughly 7.2%. Trimming removed 3 bases from V and 7 bases from J; junction bases left unmatched: 16. The CDR3 covers 18 residues. Germline lookup yields CDR1 SGHKS and CDR2 YYEKEE (reference sequence). The clonotype comes from a man in his forties in good health and CMV-seropositive. The chain has TRBV5-5 and TRBJ1-4; TRBD1 agrees at 9 bases. Sequencing used PBMCs. The CDR3 loop is CASSSRYRDRVIGEKLFF. CDR3 sequence (DNA): TGTGCCAGCAGCTCCAGATACCGGGACAGGGTGATCGGTGAAAAACTGTTTTTT.